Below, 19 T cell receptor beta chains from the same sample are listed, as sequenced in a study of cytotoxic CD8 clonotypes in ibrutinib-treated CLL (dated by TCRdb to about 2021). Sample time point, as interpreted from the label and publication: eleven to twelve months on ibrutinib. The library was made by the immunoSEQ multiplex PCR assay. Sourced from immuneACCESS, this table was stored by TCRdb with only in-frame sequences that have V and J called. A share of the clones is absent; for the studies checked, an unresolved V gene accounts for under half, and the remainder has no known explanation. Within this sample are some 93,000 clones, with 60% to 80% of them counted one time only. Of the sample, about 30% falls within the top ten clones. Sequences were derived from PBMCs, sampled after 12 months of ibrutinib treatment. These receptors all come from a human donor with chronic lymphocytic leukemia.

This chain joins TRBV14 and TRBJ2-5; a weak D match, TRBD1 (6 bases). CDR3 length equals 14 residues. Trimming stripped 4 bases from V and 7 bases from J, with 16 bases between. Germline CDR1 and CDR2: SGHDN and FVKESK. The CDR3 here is CASSPGLRDMTQYF. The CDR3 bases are TGTGCCAGCAGCCCAGGGCTTCGGGACATGACCCAGTACTTC.

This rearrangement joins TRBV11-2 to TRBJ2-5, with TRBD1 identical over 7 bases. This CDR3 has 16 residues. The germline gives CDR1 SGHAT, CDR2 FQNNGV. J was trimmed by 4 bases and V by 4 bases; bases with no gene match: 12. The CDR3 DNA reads TGTGCCAGCAGCTCATTCCCTACAGGGGTATCAGAGACCCAGTACTTC. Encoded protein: CASSSFPTGVSETQYF.

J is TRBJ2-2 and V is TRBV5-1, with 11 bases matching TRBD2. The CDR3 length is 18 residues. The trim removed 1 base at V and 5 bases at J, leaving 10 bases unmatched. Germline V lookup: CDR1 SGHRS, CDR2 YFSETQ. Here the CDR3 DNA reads TGCGCCAGCAGCTTGATGGCTAGCGGGGGGCCGGGTACCGGGGAGCTGTTTTTT. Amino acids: CASSLMASGGPGTGELFF.

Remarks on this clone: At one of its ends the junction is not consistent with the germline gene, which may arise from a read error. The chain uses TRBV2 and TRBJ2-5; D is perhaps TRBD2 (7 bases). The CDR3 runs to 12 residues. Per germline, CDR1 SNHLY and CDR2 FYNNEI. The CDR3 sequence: CASSSVGGALDF. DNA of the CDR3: TGTGCCAGCAGTTCGGTAGGGGGGGCTCTGGACTTC.

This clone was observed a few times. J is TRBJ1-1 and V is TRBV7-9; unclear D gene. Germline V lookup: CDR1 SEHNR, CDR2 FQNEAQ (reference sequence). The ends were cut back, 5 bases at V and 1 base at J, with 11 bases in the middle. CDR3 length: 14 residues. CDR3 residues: CASSPQGGNTEAFF. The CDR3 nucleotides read TGTGCCAGCAGCCCTCAAGGAGGGAACACTGAAGCTTTCTTT.

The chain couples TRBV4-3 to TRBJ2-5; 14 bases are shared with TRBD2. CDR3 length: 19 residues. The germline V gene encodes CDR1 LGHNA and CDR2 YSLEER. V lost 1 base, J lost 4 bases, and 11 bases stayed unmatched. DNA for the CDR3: TGCGCCAGCAGCCAAGCCACTCGACTAGCGGGGGGGACCGGAGAGACCCAGTACTTC. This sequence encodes CASSQATRLAGGTGETQYF.

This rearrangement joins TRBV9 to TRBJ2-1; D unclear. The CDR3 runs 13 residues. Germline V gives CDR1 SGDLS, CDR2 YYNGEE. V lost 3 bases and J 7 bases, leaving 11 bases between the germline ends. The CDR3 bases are TGTGCCAGCAGCGCGGGCCCGGCGAATGAGCAGTTCTTC. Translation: CASSAGPANEQFF.

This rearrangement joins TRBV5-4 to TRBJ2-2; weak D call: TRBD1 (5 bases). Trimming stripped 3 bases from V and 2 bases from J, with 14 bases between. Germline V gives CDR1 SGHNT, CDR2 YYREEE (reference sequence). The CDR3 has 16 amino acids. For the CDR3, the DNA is TGTGCCAGCAGCTCGGGCAGCAGGGCAAACACCGGGGAGCTGTTTTTT. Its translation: CASSSGSRANTGELFF.

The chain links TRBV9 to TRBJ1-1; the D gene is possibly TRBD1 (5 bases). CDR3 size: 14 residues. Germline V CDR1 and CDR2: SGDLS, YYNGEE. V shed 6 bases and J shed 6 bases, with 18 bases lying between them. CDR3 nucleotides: TGTGCCAGCACTTCAACGAGGGGTAGGTCTGAAGCTTTCTTT. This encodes CASTSTRGRSEAFF.

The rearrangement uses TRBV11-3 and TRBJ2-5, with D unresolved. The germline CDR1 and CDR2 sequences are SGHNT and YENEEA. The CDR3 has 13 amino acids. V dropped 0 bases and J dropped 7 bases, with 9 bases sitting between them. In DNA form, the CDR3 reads TGTGCCAGCAGCTTAGATCGGTGGGGGACCCAGTACTTC. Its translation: CASSLDRWGTQYF.

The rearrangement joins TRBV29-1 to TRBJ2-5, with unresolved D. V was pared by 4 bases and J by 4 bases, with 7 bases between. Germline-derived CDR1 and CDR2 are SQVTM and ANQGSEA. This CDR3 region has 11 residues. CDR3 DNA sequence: TGCAGCGTTGGCGTGTCAGAGACCCAGTACTTC. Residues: CSVGVSETQYF.

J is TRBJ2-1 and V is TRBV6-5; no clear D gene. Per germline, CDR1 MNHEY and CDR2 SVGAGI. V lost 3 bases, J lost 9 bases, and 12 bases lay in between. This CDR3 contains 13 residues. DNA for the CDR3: TGTGCCAGCAGTTATCGTGTAGAATTTGAGCAGTTCTTC. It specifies CASSYRVEFEQFF.

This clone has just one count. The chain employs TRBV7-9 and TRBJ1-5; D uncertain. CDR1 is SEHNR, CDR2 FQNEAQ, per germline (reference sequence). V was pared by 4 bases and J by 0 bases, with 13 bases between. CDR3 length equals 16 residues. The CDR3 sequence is CASSSARGNSNQPQHF. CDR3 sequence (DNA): TGTGCCAGCAGCTCCGCCCGGGGTAATAGCAATCAGCCCCAGCATTTT.

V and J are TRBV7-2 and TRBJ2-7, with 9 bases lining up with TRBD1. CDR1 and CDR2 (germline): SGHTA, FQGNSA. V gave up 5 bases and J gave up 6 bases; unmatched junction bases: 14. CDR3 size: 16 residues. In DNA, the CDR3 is TGTGCCAGCAGCCTGAGCTCCGGGACAGGGAAGGGCGAGCAGTACTTC. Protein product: CASSLSSGTGKGEQYF.

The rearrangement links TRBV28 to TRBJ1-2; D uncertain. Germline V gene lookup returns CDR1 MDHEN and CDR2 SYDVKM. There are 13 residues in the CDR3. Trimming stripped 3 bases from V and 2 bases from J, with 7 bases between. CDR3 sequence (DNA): TGTGCCAGCAGTTTGCAGCAGAACTATGGCTACACCTTC. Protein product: CASSLQQNYGYTF.

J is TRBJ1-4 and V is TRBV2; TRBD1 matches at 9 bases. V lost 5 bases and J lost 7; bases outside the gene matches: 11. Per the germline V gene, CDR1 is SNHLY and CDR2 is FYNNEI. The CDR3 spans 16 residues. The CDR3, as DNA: TGTGCCAGCAGTTCGGACAGGGGACGAGCCGTTGAAAAACTGTTTTTT. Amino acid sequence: CASSSDRGRAVEKLFF.

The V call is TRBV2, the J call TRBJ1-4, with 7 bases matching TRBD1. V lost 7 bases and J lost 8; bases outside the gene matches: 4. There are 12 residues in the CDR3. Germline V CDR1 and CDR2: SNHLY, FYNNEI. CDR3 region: CASTRGKEKLFF. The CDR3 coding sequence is TGTGCCAGCACCAGGGGGAAAGAAAAACTGTTTTTT.

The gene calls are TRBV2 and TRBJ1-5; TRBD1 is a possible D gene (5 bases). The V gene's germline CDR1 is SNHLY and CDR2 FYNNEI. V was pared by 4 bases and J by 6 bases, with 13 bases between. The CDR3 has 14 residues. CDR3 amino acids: CASSVRGSVQPQHF. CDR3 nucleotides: TGTGCCAGCAGTGTTAGGGGTTCGGTTCAGCCCCAGCATTTT.

The CDR3 region has the DNA TGTGCCAGTAGTAGACAGGGGAGGGAGCAGTTCTTC. Protein: CASSRQGREQFF. The V call is TRBV19, the J call TRBJ2-1; 8 bases map to TRBD1. The junction had 3 bases not matched to a gene; V was cut back by 4 bases and J by 10 bases. Germline V CDR1 and CDR2: LNHDA, SQIVND (reference sequence). This CDR3 contains 12 residues.